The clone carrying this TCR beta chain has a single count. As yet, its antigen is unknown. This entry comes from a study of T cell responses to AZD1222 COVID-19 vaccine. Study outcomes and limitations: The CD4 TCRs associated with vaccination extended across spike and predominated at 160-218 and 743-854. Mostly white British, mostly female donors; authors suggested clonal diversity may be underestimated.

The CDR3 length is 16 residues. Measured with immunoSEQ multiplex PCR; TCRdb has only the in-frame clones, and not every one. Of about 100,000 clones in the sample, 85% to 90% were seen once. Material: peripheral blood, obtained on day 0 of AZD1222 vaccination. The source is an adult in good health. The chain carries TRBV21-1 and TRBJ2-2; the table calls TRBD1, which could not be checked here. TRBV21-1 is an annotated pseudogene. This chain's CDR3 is CASSKALARNTGELFF. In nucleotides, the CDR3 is TGTGCCAGCAGCAAAGCGCTGGCTCGAAACACCGGGGAGCTGTTTTTT.